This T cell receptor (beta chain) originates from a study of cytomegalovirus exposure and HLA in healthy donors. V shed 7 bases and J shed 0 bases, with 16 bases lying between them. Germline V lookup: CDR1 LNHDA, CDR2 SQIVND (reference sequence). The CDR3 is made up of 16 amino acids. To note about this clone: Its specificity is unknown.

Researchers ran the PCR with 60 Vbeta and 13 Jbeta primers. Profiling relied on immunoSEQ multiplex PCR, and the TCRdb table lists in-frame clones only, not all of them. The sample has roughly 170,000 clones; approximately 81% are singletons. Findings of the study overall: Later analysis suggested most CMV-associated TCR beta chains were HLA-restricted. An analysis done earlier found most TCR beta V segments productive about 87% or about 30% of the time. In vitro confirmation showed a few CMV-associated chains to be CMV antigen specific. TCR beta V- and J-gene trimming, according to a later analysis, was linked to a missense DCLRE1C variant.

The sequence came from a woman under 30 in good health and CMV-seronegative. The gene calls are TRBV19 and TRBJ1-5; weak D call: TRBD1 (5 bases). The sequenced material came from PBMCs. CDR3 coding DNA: TGTGCCAGTATTGATCAGGCAGGGCATAGCAATCAGCCCCAGCATTTT. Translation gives CASIDQAGHSNQPQHF.